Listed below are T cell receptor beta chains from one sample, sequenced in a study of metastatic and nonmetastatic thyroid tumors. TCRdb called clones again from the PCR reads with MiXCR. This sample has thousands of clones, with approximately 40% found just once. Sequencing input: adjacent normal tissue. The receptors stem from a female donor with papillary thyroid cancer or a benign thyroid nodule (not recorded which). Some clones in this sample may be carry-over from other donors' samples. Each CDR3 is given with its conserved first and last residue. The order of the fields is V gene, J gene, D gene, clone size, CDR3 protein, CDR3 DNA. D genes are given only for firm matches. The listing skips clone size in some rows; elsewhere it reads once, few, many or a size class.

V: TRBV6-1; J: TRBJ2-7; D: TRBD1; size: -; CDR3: CASSEPGQRSYEQYF; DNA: TGTGCCAGCAGTGAACCGGGACAGCGCTCCTACGAGCAGTACTTC
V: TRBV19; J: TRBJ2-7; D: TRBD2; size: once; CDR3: CASSIAAGGTKVKQYF; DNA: TGTGCCAGTAGTATCGCAGCGGGGGGGACCAAAGTAAAGCAGTACTTC
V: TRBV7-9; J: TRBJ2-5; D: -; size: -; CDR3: CASSFGGPGTQYF; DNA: TGTGCCAGCAGCTTTGGGGGGCCTGGGACCCAGTACTTC
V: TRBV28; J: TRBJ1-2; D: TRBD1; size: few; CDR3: CASSFLDRGYGYTF; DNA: TGTGCCAGCAGTTTTCTGGACAGGGGGTATGGCTACACCTTC
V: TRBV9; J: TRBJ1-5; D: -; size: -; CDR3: CASSLGANQPQHF; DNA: TGTGCCAGCAGCCTGGGGGCCAATCAGCCCCAGCATTTT
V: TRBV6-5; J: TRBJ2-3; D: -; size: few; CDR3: CASSSARPGDTQYF; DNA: TGTGCCAGCAGTTCCGCACGTCCAGGGGATACTCAGTATTTT
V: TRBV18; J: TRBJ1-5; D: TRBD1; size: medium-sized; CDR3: CATGTGVHQPQHF; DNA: TGTGCCACCGGGACAGGGGTTCATCAGCCCCAGCATTTT
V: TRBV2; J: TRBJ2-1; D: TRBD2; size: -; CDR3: CASSRLAGLSYNEQFF; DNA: TGTGCCAGCAGCAGACTAGCGGGTCTATCCTACAATGAGCAGTTCTTC
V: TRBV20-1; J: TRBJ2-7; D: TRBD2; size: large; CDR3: CSAITASGRSPHEQYF; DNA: TGCAGTGCCATCACAGCTAGCGGGAGATCCCCCCACGAGCAGTACTTC
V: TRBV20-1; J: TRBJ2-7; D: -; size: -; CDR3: CSASPPYEQYF; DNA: TGCAGTGCTAGCCCACCCTACGAGCAGTACTTC
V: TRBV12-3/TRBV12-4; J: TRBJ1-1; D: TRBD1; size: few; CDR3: CASSSTGTGGTEAFF; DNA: TGTGCCAGCAGTTCCACCGGGACAGGGGGCACTGAAGCTTTCTTT
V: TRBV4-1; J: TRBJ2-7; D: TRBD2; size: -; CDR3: CASSQDREVPYEQYF; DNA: TGCGCCAGCAGCCAAGATCGGGAGGTTCCCTACGAGCAGTACTTC
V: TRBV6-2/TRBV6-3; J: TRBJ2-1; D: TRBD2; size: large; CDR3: CASSLAGGPREQFF; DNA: TGTGCCAGCAGTCTAGCGGGAGGGCCTCGGGAGCAGTTCTTC
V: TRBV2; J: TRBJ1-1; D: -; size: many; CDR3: CASRTANKRIF; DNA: TGTGCCAGCAGGACTGCTAACAAGCGGATCTTT
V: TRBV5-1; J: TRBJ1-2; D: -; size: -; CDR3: CASSLGGGNYGYTF; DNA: TGCGCCAGCAGCTTGGGCGGCGGCAACTATGGCTACACCTTC
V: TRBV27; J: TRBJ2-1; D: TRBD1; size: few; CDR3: CASSLFIGQGLNEQFF; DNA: TGTGCCAGCAGTTTATTTATCGGACAGGGCCTCAATGAGCAGTTCTTC
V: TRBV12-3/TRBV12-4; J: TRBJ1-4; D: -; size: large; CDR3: CASSLSRTHEKLFF; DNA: TGTGCCAGCAGTTTAAGTCGGACCCATGAAAAACTGTTTTTT
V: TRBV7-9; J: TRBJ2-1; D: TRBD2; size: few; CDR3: CASTKTGLARDEQFF; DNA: TGTGCCAGCACCAAGACGGGACTAGCAAGAGATGAGCAGTTCTTC
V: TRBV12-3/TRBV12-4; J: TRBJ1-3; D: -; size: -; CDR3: CASSLAGGGAGNTIYF; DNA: TGTGCCAGCAGTTTAGCGGGCGGAGGGGCTGGAAACACCATATATTTT
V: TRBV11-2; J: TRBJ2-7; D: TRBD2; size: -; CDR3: CASSPSAGGPVEQYF; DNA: TGTGCCAGCAGCCCCTCAGCGGGAGGGCCGGTCGAGCAGTACTTC
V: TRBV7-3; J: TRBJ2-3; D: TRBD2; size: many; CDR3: CASSLRSSGGLHPSTDTQYF; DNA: TGTGCCAGCAGCTTAAGATCGTCGGGAGGGCTCCATCCTAGCACAGATACGCAGTATTTT
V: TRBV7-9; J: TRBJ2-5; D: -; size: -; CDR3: CASSFGGPETQYF; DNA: TGTGCCAGCAGCTTTGGGGGGCCGGAGACACAATACTTC
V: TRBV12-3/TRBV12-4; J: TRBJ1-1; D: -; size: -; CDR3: CASREVNTEAFF; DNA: TGTGCCAGCAGGGAGGTGAACACTGAAGCTTTCTTT
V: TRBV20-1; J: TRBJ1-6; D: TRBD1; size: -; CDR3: CSASRQGSNSPLHF; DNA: TGCAGTGCTTCCCGACAGGGAAGTAATTCACCCCTCCACTTT
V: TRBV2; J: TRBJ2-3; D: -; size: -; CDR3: CASSGSGSTDTQYF; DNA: TGTGCCAGCAGCGGTAGCGGTAGCACAGATACGCAGTATTTT
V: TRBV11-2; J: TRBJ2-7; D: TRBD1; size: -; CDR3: CASSFRDSLSYEQYF; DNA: TGTGCCAGCAGCTTCCGGGACAGTCTCTCCTACGAGCAGTACTTC
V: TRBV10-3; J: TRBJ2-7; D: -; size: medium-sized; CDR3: CAISRETYEQYF; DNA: TGTGCCATCAGCCGGGAAACCTACGAGCAGTACTTC
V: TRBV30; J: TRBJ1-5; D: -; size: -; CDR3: CAFSTGTNYQPQHF; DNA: TGTGCCTTTTCGACCGGGACAAATTATCAGCCCCAGCATTTT
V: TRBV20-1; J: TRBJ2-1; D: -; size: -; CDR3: CSARDGLHNEQFF; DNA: TGCAGTGCTAGGGACGGCTTACACAATGAGCAGTTCTTC
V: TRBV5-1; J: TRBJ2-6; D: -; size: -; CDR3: CASSLRTSSGANVLTF; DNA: TGCGCCAGCAGCTTGAGAACCTCCTCTGGGGCCAACGTCCTGACTTTC
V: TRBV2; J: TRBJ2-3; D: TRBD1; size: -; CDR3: CASSGGQADTQYF; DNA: TGTGCCAGCAGTGGGGGACAGGCAGATACGCAGTATTTT
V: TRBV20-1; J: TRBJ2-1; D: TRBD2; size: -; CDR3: CSARDYLAGLDNEQFF; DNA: TGCAGTGCTAGAGATTACCTAGCGGGACTGGACAATGAGCAGTTCTTC
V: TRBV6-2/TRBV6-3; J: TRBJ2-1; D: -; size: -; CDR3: CASSPLGGVWTIVYNEQFF; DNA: TGTGCCAGCAGTCCTTTAGGTGGTGTATGGACTATCGTCTACAATGAGCAGTTCTTC
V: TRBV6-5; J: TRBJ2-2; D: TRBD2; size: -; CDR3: CASSTSGAGTGELFF; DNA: TGTGCCAGCAGTACTAGCGGGGCGGGAACCGGGGAGCTGTTTTTT
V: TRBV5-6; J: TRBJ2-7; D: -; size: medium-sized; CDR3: CASSSLRTSYEQYF; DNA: TGTGCCAGCAGCTCCCTGCGGACCTCCTACGAGCAGTACTTC
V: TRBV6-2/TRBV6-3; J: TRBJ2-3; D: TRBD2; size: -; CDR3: CASSDRRGGGSDTDTQYF; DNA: TGTGCCAGCAGTGACCGACGGGGGGGGGGGTCGGACACAGATACGCAGTATTTT
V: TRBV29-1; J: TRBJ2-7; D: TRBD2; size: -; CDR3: CSVVAGAPLDEQYF; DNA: TGCAGCGTTGTAGCGGGAGCCCCTCTGGACGAGCAGTACTTC
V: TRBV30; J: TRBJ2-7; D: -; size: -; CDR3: CAGSRASEEQYF; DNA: TGTGCCGGGAGCAGGGCCTCTGAAGAGCAGTACTTC
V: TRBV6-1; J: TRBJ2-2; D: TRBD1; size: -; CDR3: CASSQRQGSTGELFF; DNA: TGTGCCAGCAGTCAAAGACAGGGAAGCACCGGGGAGCTGTTTTTT
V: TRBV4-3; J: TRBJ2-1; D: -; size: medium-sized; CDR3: CASSQESNWKQPNEQFF; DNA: TGCGCCAGCAGCCAAGAGTCGAATTGGAAACAACCCAATGAGCAGTTCTTC
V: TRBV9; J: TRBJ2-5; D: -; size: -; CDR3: CASSVDSQETQYF; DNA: TGTGCCAGCAGCGTAGACAGCCAAGAGACCCAGTACTTC
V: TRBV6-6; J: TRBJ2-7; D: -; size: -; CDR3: CASSYSSWTVSSYEQYF; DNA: TGTGCCAGCAGTTACTCGAGTTGGACAGTTAGCTCCTACGAGCAGTACTTC
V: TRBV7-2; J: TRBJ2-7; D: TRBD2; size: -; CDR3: CASSLAASGGSYEQYF; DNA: TGTGCCAGCAGCTTAGCGGCTAGCGGAGGGTCCTACGAGCAGTACTTC
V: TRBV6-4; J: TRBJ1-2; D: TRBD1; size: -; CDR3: CASSPQGGANAYTF; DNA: TGTGCCAGCAGTCCCCAGGGGGGGGCGAATGCCTACACCTTC
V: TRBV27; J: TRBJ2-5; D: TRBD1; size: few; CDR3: CASSLTPGQWETQYF; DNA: TGTGCCAGCAGTTTAACTCCGGGACAGTGGGAGACCCAGTACTTC
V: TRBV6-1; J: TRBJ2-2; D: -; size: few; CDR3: CASTGTGGTGELFF; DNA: TGTGCCAGCACCGGGACTGGGGGTACCGGGGAGCTGTTTTTT
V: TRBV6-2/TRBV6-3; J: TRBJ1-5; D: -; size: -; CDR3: CASSSPGRGSGNQPQHF; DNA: TGTGCCAGCAGTTCTCCGGGGCGCGGGAGCGGTAATCAGCCCCAGCATTTT
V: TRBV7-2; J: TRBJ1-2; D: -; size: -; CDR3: CASSRGDRSYGYTF; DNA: TGTGCCAGCAGCCGCGGAGACAGGAGCTATGGCTACACCTTC
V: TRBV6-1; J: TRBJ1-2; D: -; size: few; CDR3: CASSESVGGGGYTF; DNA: TGTGCCAGCAGTGAAAGTGTAGGAGGTGGGGGCTACACCTTC
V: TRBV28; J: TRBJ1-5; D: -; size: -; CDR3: CASRLDSNQPQDF; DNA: TGTGCCAGCCGTCTTGACAGCAATCAGCCCCAGGATTTT